The clone carrying this T cell receptor (beta chain) occurred a few times. Trimming took 2 bases from V and 6 from J; bases not matched to a gene: 12. CDR1 and CDR2 from the germline V gene are SGHTA and FQGNSA. The CDR3 consists of 16 residues. These data come from a study of blood T cell repertoires in COVID-19. Study summary: Acute-phase and convalescent COVID-19 samples originated in the United States, Italy and Spain.

Per the original data handling: Using reference gene primer amplification, nucleated cell counts were estimated. The method was immunoSEQ multiplex PCR; TCRdb's version includes in-frame clones alone and lacks a portion of them. The V and J calls and the clone size are those of that table, but D and trimming were determined from the DNA. The repertoire consists of 250,000 to 300,000 clones, with roughly 85% occurring once and the leading ten covering 9.5% to 11%. This rearrangement joins TRBV7-2 to TRBJ2-7; 8 bases are shared with TRBD2. Material for sequencing was peripheral blood. This receptor was identified in a woman aged 70-85 years with acute or convalescent COVID-19. The CDR3 protein is CASSLRGGGLAGEQYF. CDR3 in DNA: TGTGCCAGCAGCTTACGGGGGGGTGGACTCGCAGGCGAGCAGTACTTC.